This is a list of T cell receptor beta chains from one sample in a study of shared T cell receptors in the human thymus. Assay: immunoSEQ multiplex PCR; the TCRdb copy retains only in-frame clones and omits some. The table lists approximately 660,000 clones, around nine tenths of them singletons. These data were also filed under a second study, of human thymus T cells.

Source material: thymocytes. Source of these receptors: a boy under two years old with a congenital heart defect. Both conserved end residues are part of each CDR3. A D gene is named only where the DNA matches it firmly. Clone size, where shown, is once, few, many, or a class for clones that have expanded.

>TRBJ2-7|.|.|TRBV29-1
TGCAGCGTTCTAGGCCACCACGAGCAGTACTTC
CSVLGHHEQYF
>TRBJ2-1|TRBD2|.|TRBV25-1
TGTGCCAGCAGTGAAGGGTTTAGCGGGAGTACTGAGCAGTTCTTC
CASSEGFSGSTEQFF
>TRBJ2-6|.|.|TRBV5-1
TGCGCCAGCAGCTTGGCCAGCTCTGGGGCCAACGTCCTGACTTTC
CASSLASSGANVLTF
>TRBJ2-3|.|.|TRBV27
TGTGCCAGCAGTTTATGGGGGCGCACAGATACGCAGTATTTT
CASSLWGRTDTQYF
>TRBJ1-4|.|.|TRBV21-1
TGTGCCAGCAGTCACAGCGGTGCCAGGGGGGATGAAAAACTGTTTTTT
CASSHSGARGDEKLFF
>TRBJ2-7|.|.|TRBV9
TGTGCCAGCAGCGCCCCGGACAGCTACGAGCAGTACTTC
CASSAPDSYEQYF
>TRBJ2-3|.|.|TRBV2
TGTGCCAGCAGTGACGGGAGTAGCACAGATACGCAGTATTTT
CASSDGSSTDTQYF
>TRBJ2-3|TRBD2|.|TRBV7-6
TGTGCCAGCAGCTTAGAAGAGCGGGAGGGCCTAACAGATACGCAGTATTTT
CASSLEEREGLTDTQYF
>TRBJ2-7|TRBD1|.|TRBV20-1
TGCAGTGCCCGGGACAGCGAGCAGTACTTC
CSARDSEQYF
>TRBJ2-3|TRBD2|.|TRBV4-3
TGCGCCAGCAGCCAAGGGGGACTAGCCCCAGATACGCAGTATTTT
CASSQGGLAPDTQYF
>TRBJ2-5|.|once|TRBV4-1
TGCGCCAGCAGCCAAGACAGGTTAGGGACCCAGTACTTC
CASSQDRLGTQYF
>TRBJ1-6|.|.|TRBV6-6
TGTGCCAGCGGCGACCGGGACTCCTATAATTCACCCCTCCACTTT
CASGDRDSYNSPLHF
>TRBJ1-5|TRBD1|.|TRBV10-1
TGCGCCAGCACTAATTTTGACAGGGGGCAGGGCAATCAGCCCCAGCATTTT
CASTNFDRGQGNQPQHF
>TRBJ1-1|.|.|TRBV27
TGTGCCAGCAGTTTTTACAGGGAGGGGACTGAAGCTTTCTTT
CASSFYREGTEAFF
>TRBJ2-2|TRBD2|.|TRBV14
TGTGCCAGCAGCCAAGGGGAGTCTAGCGGGAGCGCGGACACCGGGGAGCTGTTTTTT
CASSQGESSGSADTGELFF
>TRBJ2-1|TRBD2|.|TRBV15
TGTGCCACCAGCAGACGAAAAACTAGCGGGAGGGAAAATGAGCAGTTCTTC
CATSRRKTSGRENEQFF
>TRBJ2-7|.|.|TRBV4-3
TGCGCCAGCAGCCAAGTAAGGACAGCTCTTGACGAGCAGTACTTC
CASSQVRTALDEQYF
>TRBJ2-7|TRBD2|.|TRBV2
TGTGCCAGCAGGTTTCCTAGCGGGGCTAGGGGTTGGGAGCAGTACTTC
CASRFPSGARGWEQYF
>TRBJ1-1|.|once|TRBV4-2
TGTGCCAGCTCCAAAACAGGTTCCCTAATGAACACTGAAGCTTTCTTT
CASSKTGSLMNTEAFF
>TRBJ1-2|TRBD1|.|TRBV29-1
TGCAGCGTTAGAGGGGGCCTAAGTAATGGCTACACCTTC
CSVRGGLSNGYTF
>TRBJ1-1|.|.|TRBV6-6
TGTGCCAGCAGTTACTCACAAGGGGACAAAGCTTTCTTT
CASSYSQGDKAFF
>TRBJ2-7|TRBD2|.|TRBV4-2
TGTGCCAGCAGCCAGGGGCAACTAGCGGGAGATGGTGACGAGCAGTACTTC
CASSQGQLAGDGDEQYF
>TRBJ2-7|TRBD2|.|TRBV5-1
TGCGCCAGCAGCTGCACTAGCGGGGGCAGCTCCTACGAGCAGTACTTC
CASSCTSGGSSYEQYF
>TRBJ2-2|.|.|TRBV14
TGTGCCAGCAGCCAGGAAGGGGGAGGGGTCCCCACCGGGGAGCTGTTTTTT
CASSQEGGGVPTGELFF
>TRBJ1-4|.|.|TRBV28
TGTGCCAGCAGTTCGCCACAGGGAGATAGTGAAAAACTGTTTTTT
CASSSPQGDSEKLFF
>TRBJ1-1|TRBD1|.|TRBV9
TGTGCCAGCAGCTTCACGACAGGGGGCTACGGTGAAGCTTTCTTT
CASSFTTGGYGEAFF
>TRBJ2-1|.|.|TRBV6-5
TGTGCCAGCAGTTACCTAGCAAATAGCTCCTACAATGAGCAGTTCTTC
CASSYLANSSYNEQFF
>TRBJ2-1|.|.|TRBV20-1
TGCAGTGCTGGGATGGGCGGGGAGCAGTTCTTC
CSAGMGGEQFF
>TRBJ2-4|.|.|TRBV11-2
TGTGCCAGCAGCTTAGGCAGGGAAGGAAATCACAAAAACATTCAGTACTTC
CASSLGREGNHKNIQYF
>TRBJ1-2|TRBD1|.|TRBV11-3
TGTGCCAGCAGCTTAGGCCGTCCGGGACAGGGGGCATCGGGTGGCTACACCTTC
CASSLGRPGQGASGGYTF
>TRBJ2-3|.|.|TRBV28
TGTGCCAGCAGCAACATCCCCCTTAGCGATCCCCTCACAGATACGCAGTATTTT
CASSNIPLSDPLTDTQYF
>TRBJ1-2|TRBD1|once|TRBV15
TGTGCCACCAGCAGAGGACAGGGAAAAGGCGGCTACACCTTC
CATSRGQGKGGYTF
>TRBJ2-7|TRBD1|once|TRBV28
TGTGCCAGCAGCCGACAGGGCTACGAGCAGTACTTC
CASSRQGYEQYF
>TRBJ2-1|TRBD2|.|TRBV12-5
TGTGCTAGTGGTTTACTAGCGGGAGGTTTTTCCTACAATGAGCAGTTCTTC
CASGLLAGGFSYNEQFF
>TRBJ2-5|.|.|TRBV11-2
TGTGCCAGCAGCCCCGGTGAGCGGGCGGCGGAGACCCAGTACTTC
CASSPGERAAETQYF
>TRBJ1-5|.|.|TRBV27
TGTGCCAGCAGTTCACAGGGTCAGCCCCAGCATTTT
CASSSQGQPQHF
>TRBJ2-3|.|.|TRBV20-1
TGCAGTGCTAAGGGGTTCGGTACGCAGTATTTT
CSAKGFGTQYF